The 8 T cell receptor beta chains reported below all come from one sample, sequenced in a study of blood T cell repertoires in COVID-19. Clones were sequenced by immunoSEQ multiplex PCR, and TCRdb holds only the in-frame ones, with some missing. The table has approximately 300,000 clones, nearly 90% seen once; the top ten hold approximately 4.5%. The specimen was PBMCs or T cells enriched from blood (not recorded which). Receptors were obtained from a woman aged 18 to 35 with acute COVID-19.

This clone was observed a single time. The chain employs TRBV5-1 and TRBJ1-2; D unresolved. The V and J ends lost 7 bases and 3 bases respectively, with 13 bases between them. Per germline, CDR1 SGHRS and CDR2 YFSETQ. The CDR3 contains 13 residues. The CDR3 loop is CASGLGDHYGYTF. For the CDR3, the DNA is TGCGCCAGCGGACTGGGAGACCACTATGGCTACACCTTC. The full variable domain, rest sourced from reference TRBV5-1 and TRBJ1-2, is KAGVTQTPRYLIKTRGQQVTLSCSPISGHRSVSWYQQTPGQGLQFLFEYFSETQRNKGNFPGRFSGRQFSNSRSEMNVSTLELGDSALYLCASGLGDHYGYTFGSGTRLTVV.

J is TRBJ1-1 and V is TRBV7-3; TRBD1 matches 7 bases. In germline, CDR1 is SGHTA, CDR2 FQGTGA. With V trimmed by 5 bases and J by 2 bases, 5 bases remained unmatched. The CDR3 is 14 amino acids. Here the CDR3 DNA reads TGTGCCAGCAGCCCACAGGGGTTTAACACTGAAGCTTTCTTT. As protein: CASSPQGFNTEAFF.

The gene calls are TRBV6-5 and TRBJ1-4, with D possibly being TRBD1 (5 bases). CDR1 and CDR2 (germline): MNHEY, SVGAGI. This CDR3 is built from 15 residues. V was trimmed by 2 bases and J by 12 bases, leaving 19 bases between them. This CDR3 reads CASSYAAMDSGELFF. As DNA, the CDR3 is TGTGCCAGCAGTTACGCCGCGATGGACTCGGGGGAACTGTTTTTT.

The chain combines TRBV12-5 with TRBJ1-1, with D perhaps TRBD1 (6 bases). The CDR3 length is 14 residues. From germline, CDR1 is LGHNT and CDR2 FRNRAP. V lost 1 base and J lost 4, with 10 bases in between. This chain's CDR3 is CASGLGTGFTEAFF. The DNA for the CDR3 is TGTGCTAGTGGTTTGGGAACAGGGTTCACTGAAGCTTTCTTT.

The rearrangement joins TRBV2 to TRBJ1-4; 7 nucleotides match TRBD1. The CDR3 runs to 14 residues. The trim removed 3 bases at V and 4 bases at J, leaving 2 bases unmatched. Germline V gives CDR1 SNHLY, CDR2 FYNNEI. DNA for the CDR3: TGTGCCAGCAGTGAGGGGACAGTTAATGAAAAACTGTTTTTT. Translating it yields CASSEGTVNEKLFF.

The chain joins TRBV27 to TRBJ2-3; a possible D gene is TRBD1 (6 bases). V lost 5 bases to trimming and J lost 2 bases, with 11 bases between them. The CDR3 consists of 14 residues. Germline-derived CDR1 and CDR2 are MNHEY and SMNVEV (reference sequence). The CDR3, as DNA: TGTGCCAGCAGTCGCGGACAGACCACAGATACGCAGTATTTT. Residues: CASSRGQTTDTQYF.

This chain joins TRBV19 and TRBJ2-2; 8 positions agree with TRBD1. Germline assignment: CDR1 LNHDA and CDR2 SQIVND (reference sequence). The V gene end was trimmed by 7 bases and the J gene end by 6 bases; junction bases not matched to a gene: 7. The CDR3 extends over 14 amino acids. The CDR3 is CASNLPTGAGELFF. CDR3 nucleotide sequence: TGTGCCAGTAACCTTCCGACAGGGGCCGGGGAGCTGTTTTTT.

The V gene is TRBV5-4, the J gene TRBJ1-2; D is possibly TRBD1 (6 bases). The CDR3 runs 16 residues. Germline loops: CDR1 SGHNT, CDR2 YYREEE (reference sequence). V lost 0 bases to trimming and J lost 2 bases, with 14 bases between them. The CDR3 here is CASSLGSAGANYGYTF. Written as DNA, the CDR3 is TGTGCCAGCAGCTTGGGCTCGGCAGGGGCAAACTATGGCTACACCTTC.